The 9 T cell receptor beta chains below come from one sample, sequenced in a study of CD8 T cells in ankylosing spondylitis. TCRdb independently ran MiXCR on the 5' RACE reads; one entry per CDR3 protein. The sample holds under 170,000 distinct CDR3 sequences, roughly 44% seen once. Sequenced sample: synovial fluid, either unsorted or a sorted T cell fraction (not recorded which). All receptors come from a male donor with ankylosing spondylitis.

The V and J genes are TRBV6-5 and TRBJ2-2, with unresolved D. V gave up 8 bases and J gave up 4 bases, with 14 bases separating them. Germline CDR1 reads MNHEY; CDR2 reads SVGAGI. CDR3 length: 14 amino acids. CDR3 amino acids: CASRSPLSTGELFF. DNA of the CDR3: TGTGCCAGCCGTTCACCTCTCAGCACCGGGGAGCTGTTTTTT.

This chain joins TRBV2 and TRBJ1-3, with 7 nucleotides matching TRBD1. The CDR3 extends over 16 amino acids. The J segment lost 0 bases and the V segment lost 8 bases, leaving 10 bases of the junction unmatched. Germline CDR1 SNHLY, CDR2 FYNNEI. The CDR3 bases are TGTGCCAGCCGCCCCGTCAGGGGGGCCTCTGGAAACACCATATATTTT. As protein: CASRPVRGASGNTIYF.

This clonotype was recorded a few times. This chain uses TRBV12-3 or TRBV12-4 with TRBJ2-1; TRBD1 is a possible D gene (6 bases). Between the trimmed V and J ends, which lost 7 bases and 0 bases, there was a span of 25 bases. The CDR3 has 19 residues. Written as DNA, the CDR3 is TGTGCCAGCACCTCGGACGGCCCCTGGGTGGGGGCCTCCTACAATGAGCAGTTCTTC. Its translation: CASTSDGPWVGASYNEQFF.

This sequence joins TRBV15 and TRBJ2-7; the D gene is possibly TRBD1 (5 bases). Germline CDR1 reads LNHNV; CDR2 reads YYDKDF (reference sequence). Trimming pared 0 bases from V and 1 base from J, leaving 16 bases between. The CDR3 sequence is 17 residues long. The CDR3 DNA follows: TGTGCCACCAGCAGAGAGCGCGTGACAGTCCGATCCTACGAGCAGTACTTC. Encoded protein: CATSRERVTVRSYEQYF.

This rearrangement joins TRBV5-1 to TRBJ1-1; 7 nucleotides align to TRBD1. Germline trimming cut 1 base from V and 1 base from J; bases unmatched to any gene: 4. Germline CDR1 is SGHRS and CDR2 is YFSETQ. CDR3 length: 15 amino acids. The CDR3 sequence: CASSLYRGPNTEAFF. The DNA for the CDR3 is TGCGCCAGCAGCTTGTACAGGGGACCGAACACTGAAGCTTTCTTT.

CDR3 amino acids: CASSGSGANVLTF. The CDR3 coding sequence is TGCGCCAGCTCGGGCTCTGGGGCCAACGTCCTGACTTTC. The chain has TRBV5-1 and TRBJ2-6, with unresolved D. The CDR3 is 13 residues long. V lost 7 bases and J lost 0, with 5 bases in between. In germline, CDR1 is SGHRS, CDR2 YFSETQ. The full variable domain, its missing parts supplied by reference TRBV5-1 and TRBJ2-6, is KAGVTQTPRYLIKTRGQQVTLSCSPISGHRSVSWYQQTPGQGLQFLFEYFSETQRNKGNFPGRFSGRQFSNSRSEMNVSTLELGDSALYLCASSGSGANVLTFGAGSRLTVL.

The genes are TRBV30 and TRBJ2-1; D gene ambiguous. V was pared by 4 bases and J by 3 bases, with 13 bases between. The CDR3 is 14 amino acids. Germline V gene sequence: CDR1 GTSNPN, CDR2 SVGIG (reference sequence). The CDR3 loop reads CAWKKGLDYNEQFF. The DNA of the CDR3 is TGTGCCTGGAAGAAGGGCCTGGACTACAATGAGCAGTTCTTC.

This clonotype turned up a few times. The chain employs TRBV4-1 and TRBJ1-2; tentatively, D is TRBD1 (5 bases). Germline lookup yields CDR1 MGHRA and CDR2 YSYEKL. V was shortened by 0 bases and J by 2 bases, with 7 bases between the two germline ends. The CDR3 consists of 14 residues. In DNA form, the CDR3 reads TGCGCCAGCAGCCAAGACAGGGTCAACTATGGCTACACCTTC. It translates to CASSQDRVNYGYTF.

CDR3 nucleotides: TGTGCCAGCAGTTCGGTGTTTGGAGATACGCAGTATTTT. This codes for CASSSVFGDTQYF. The V call is TRBV27, the J call TRBJ2-3; D unclear. V lost 4 bases to trimming and J lost 5 bases, with 10 bases between them. This CDR3 is 13 amino acids long. CDR1 and CDR2 from the germline V gene are MNHEY and SMNVEV (reference sequence).